This T cell receptor (beta chain) is drawn from a study of identical twins. Germline CDR1 is LGHDT and CDR2 is YNNKEL (reference sequence). V shed 1 base and J 5 bases; nucleotides not matched to a gene: 14. The CDR3 is 18 amino acids. This clonotype has only a few counts. Antigen unknown. Points from the study as a whole: Beta clonotypes that were abundant in cord blood contained fewer insertions, a pattern absent from memory repertoires.

No donor was unhealthy or non-Caucasian. Unique molecular identifiers were present on the cDNA, and a universal primer site came from template switching. Each CDR3 protein is one row after TCRdb ran MiXCR on the 5' RACE reads. The sample lists approximately 240,000 distinct CDR3 sequences, 11% to 15% occurring once. The sequenced material came from memory (CD45RO+) T cells sorted from blood. The sequence came from a woman aged 18-29 years in good health. The V call is TRBV3-1, the J call TRBJ2-5, with 9 bases fitting TRBD2. The CDR3 sequence: CASSQVFGAGGLVETQYF. CDR3 nucleotide sequence: TGTGCCAGCAGCCAAGTGTTTGGGGCGGGAGGGCTTGTGGAGACCCAGTACTTC.